The entry below gives a single T cell receptor (beta chain) sequence along with its context. Its antigen is undetermined. Losses at the gene ends were 4 bases for V and 7 bases for J; bases not matched to a gene: 6. Germline loops: CDR1 DFQATT, CDR2 SNEGSKA (reference sequence). The length of the CDR3 is 14 residues. This sample was taken from a study of identical twins. Broader study findings: Models predicted less out-of-frame TCR alpha sharing in monozygotic twins than was found.

A template switching step contributed a universal primer site, while unique molecular identifiers were present in the cDNA. TCRdb recomputed calls from the 5' RACE reads with MiXCR, one row per CDR3 protein. Seen here are about 900,000 distinct CDR3 sequences, approximately 13% observed once, and the top ten hold around 1.6%. The data also belong to a second study, concerning yellow fever vaccine responses in identical twins.

The clonotype was recovered from a woman between 18 and 29 years old in good health. Sequencing was done on a sample of PBMCs. The gene calls are TRBV20-1 and TRBJ2-1, with 11 bases aligning to TRBD2. The DNA of the CDR3 is TGCAGTGCTACGACTAGCGGGATTATAAATGAGCAGTTCTTC. Its translation: CSATTSGIINEQFF.